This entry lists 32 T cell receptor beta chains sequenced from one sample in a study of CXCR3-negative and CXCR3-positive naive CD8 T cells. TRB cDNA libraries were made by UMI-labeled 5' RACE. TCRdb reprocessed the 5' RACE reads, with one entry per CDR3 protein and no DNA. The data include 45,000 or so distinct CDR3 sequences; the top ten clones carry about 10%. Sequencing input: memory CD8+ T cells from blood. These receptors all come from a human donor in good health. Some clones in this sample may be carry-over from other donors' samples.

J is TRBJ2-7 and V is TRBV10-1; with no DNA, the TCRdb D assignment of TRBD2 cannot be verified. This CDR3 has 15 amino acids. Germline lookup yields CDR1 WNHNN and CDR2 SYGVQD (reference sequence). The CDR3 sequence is CASTPRDSETYEQYF.

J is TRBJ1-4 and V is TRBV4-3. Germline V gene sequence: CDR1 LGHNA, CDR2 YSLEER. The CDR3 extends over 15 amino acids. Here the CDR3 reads CASSGVKTGAEKLFF.

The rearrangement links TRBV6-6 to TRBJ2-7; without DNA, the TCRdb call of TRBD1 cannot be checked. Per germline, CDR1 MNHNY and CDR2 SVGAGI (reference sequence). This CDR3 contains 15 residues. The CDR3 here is CASSLHTGTGNEQYF.

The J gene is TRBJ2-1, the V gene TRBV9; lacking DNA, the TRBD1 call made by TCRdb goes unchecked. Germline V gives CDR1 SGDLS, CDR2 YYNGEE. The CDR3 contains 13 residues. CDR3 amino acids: CASSGQGDNEQFF.

The CDR3 here is CASSDISGSEDEQFF. This rearrangement joins TRBV6-4 to TRBJ2-1; with no DNA, the TCRdb D assignment of TRBD2 cannot be verified. There are 15 residues in the CDR3. Germline lookup yields CDR1 MRHNA and CDR2 SNTAGT.

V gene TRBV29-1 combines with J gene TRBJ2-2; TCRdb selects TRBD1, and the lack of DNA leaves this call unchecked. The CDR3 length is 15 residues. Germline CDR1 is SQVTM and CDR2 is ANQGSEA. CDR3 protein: CSVLGTGANTGELFF.

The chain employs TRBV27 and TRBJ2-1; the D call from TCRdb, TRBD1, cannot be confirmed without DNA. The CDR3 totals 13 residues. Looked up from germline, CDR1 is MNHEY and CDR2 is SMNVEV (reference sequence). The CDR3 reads CASTEGEGNEQFF.

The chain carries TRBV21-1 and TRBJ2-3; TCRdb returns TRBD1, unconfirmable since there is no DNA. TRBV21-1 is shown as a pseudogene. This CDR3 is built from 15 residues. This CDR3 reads CASSPGTVPADTQYF.

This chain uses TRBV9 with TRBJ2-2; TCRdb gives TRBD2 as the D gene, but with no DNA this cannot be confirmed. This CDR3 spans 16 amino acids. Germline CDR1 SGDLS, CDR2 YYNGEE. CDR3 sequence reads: CASRRRGGPNTGELFF. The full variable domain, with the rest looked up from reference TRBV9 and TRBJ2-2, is DSGVTQTPKHLITATGQRVTLRCSPRSGDLSVYWYQQSLDQGLQFLIQYYNGEERAKGNILERFSAQQFPDLHSELNLSSLELGDSALYFCASRRRGGPNTGELFFGEGSRLTVL.

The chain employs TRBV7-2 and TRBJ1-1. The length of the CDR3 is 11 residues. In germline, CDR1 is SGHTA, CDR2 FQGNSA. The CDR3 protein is CASRHNTEAFF.

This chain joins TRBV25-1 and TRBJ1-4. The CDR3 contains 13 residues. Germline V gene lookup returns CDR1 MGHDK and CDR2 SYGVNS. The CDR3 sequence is CASSVGSNEKLFF.

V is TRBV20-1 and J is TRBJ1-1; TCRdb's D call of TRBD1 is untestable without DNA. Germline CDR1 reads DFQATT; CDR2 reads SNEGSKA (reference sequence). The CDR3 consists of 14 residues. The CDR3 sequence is CSARIGQANTEAFF.

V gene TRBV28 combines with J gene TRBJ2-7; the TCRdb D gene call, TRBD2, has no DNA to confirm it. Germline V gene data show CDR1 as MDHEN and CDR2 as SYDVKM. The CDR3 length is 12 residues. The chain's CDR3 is CATTGGPSEQYF. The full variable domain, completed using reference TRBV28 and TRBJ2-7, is DVKVTQSSRYLVKRTGEKVFLECVQDMDHENMFWYRQDPGLGLRLIYFSYDVKMKEKGDIPEGYSVSREKKERFSLILESASTNQTSMYLCATTGGPSEQYFGPGTRLTVT.

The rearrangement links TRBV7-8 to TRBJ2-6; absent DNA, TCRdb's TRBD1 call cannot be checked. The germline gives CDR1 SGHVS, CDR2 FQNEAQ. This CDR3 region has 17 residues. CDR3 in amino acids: CASSLAHSLQGYDVLTF.

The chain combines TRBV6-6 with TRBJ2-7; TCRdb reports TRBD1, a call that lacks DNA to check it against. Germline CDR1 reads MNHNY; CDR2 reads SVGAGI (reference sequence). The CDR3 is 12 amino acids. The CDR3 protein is CASSSPPYEQYF.

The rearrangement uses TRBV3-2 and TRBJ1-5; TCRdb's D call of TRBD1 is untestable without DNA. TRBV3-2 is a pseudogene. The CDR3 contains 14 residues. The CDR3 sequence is CASSPDRGRQPQHF.

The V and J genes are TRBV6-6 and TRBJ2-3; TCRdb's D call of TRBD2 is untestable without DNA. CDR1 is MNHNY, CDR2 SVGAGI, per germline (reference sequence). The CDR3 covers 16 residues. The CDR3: CASSYVGLAGTDTQYF.

The CDR3 loop is CAISDPGHLNYGYTF. The chain carries TRBV10-3 and TRBJ1-2; TCRdb outputs TRBD1, but without DNA this stays unchecked. Germline lookup yields CDR1 ENHRY and CDR2 SYGVKD. The CDR3 totals 15 residues.

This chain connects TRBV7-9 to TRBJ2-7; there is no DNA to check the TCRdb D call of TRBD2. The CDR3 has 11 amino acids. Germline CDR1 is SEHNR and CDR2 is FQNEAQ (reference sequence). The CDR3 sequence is CASTSGHEQYF.

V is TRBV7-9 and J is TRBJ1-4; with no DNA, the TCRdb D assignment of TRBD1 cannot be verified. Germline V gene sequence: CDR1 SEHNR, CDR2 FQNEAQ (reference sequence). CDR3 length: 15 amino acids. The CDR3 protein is CASSWRTGEAEKLFF.

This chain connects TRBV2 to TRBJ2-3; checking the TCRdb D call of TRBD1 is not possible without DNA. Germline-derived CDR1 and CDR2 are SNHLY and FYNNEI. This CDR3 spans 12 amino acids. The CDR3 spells CASSRGRDTQYF.

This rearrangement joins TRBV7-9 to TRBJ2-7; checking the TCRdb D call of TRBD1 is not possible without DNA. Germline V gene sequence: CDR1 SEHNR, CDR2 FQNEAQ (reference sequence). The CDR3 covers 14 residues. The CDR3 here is CASSQQGAGDEQYF.

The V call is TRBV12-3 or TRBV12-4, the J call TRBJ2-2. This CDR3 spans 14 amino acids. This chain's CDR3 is CASSFARNTGELFF.

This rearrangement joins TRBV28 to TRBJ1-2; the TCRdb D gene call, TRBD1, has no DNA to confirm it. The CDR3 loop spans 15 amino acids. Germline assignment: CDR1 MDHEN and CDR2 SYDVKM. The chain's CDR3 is CASSLFGRRAYGYTF.

CDR3 protein: CASSPVGRTVMNTEAFF. V is TRBV12-3 or TRBV12-4 and J is TRBJ1-1; TCRdb's D gene call, TRBD1, goes unchecked for lack of DNA. This CDR3 spans 17 amino acids.

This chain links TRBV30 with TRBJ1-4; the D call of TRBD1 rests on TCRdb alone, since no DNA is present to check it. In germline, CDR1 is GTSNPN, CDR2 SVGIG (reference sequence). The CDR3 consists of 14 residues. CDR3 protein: CALTTGTGNEKLFF.

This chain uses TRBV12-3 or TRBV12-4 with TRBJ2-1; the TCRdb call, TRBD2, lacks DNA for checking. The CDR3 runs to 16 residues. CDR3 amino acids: CASRDAGGIDNNEQFF.

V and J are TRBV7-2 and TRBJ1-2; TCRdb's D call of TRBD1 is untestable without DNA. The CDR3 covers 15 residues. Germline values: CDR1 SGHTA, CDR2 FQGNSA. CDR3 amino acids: CASSPLAGQFYGYTF.

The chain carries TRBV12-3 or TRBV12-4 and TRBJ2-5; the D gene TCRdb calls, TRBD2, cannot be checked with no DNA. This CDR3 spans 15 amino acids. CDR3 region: CASSLAWRREETQYF.

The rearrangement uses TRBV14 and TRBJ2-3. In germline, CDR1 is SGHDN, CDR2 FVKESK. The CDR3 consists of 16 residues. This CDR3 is CASSQEGEGWTDTRYF. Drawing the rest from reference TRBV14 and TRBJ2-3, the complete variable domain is EAGVTQFPSHSVIEKGQTVTLRCDPISGHDNLYWYRRVMGKEIKFLLHFVKESKQDESGMPNNRFLAERTGGTYSTLKVQPAELEDSGVYFCASSQEGEGWTDTRYFGPGTRLTVL.

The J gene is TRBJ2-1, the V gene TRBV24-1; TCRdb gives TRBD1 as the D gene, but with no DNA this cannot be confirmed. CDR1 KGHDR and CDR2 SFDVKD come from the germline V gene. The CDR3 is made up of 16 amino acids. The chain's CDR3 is CATSATGQGLYNEQFF.

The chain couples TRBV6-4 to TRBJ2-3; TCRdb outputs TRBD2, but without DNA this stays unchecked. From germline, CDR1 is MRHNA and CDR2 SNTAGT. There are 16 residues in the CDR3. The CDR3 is CASSESSGGATDTQYF.